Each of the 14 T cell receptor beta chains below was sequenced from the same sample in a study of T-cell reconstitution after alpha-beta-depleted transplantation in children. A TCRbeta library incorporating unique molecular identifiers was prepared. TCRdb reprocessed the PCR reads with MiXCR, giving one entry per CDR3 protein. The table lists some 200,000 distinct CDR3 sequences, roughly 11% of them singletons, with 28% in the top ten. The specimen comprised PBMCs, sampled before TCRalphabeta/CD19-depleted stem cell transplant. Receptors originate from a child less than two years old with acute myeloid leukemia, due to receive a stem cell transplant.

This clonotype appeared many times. The CDR3 DNA sequence: TGCAGCGCCCCCCTAGCGGGGACCGGGGAGCTGTTTTTT. It translates to CSAPLAGTGELFF. The chain joins TRBV20-1 to TRBJ2-2, with 9 bases that match TRBD2. There are 13 residues in the CDR3. CDR1 and CDR2 from the germline V gene are DFQATT and SNEGSKA (reference sequence).

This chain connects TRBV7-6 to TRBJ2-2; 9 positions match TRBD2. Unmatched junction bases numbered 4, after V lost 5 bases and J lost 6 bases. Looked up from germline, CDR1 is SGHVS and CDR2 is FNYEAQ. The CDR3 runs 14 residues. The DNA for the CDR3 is TGTGCCAGCAGCATTACTAGCGGGCCCGGGGAGCTGTTTTTT. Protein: CASSITSGPGELFF.

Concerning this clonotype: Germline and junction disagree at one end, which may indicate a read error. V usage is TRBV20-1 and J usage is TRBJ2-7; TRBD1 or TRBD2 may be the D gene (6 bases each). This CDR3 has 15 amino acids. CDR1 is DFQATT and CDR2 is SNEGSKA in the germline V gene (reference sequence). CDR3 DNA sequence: TGCAGCGGGGGCGGGGCTGGGGGCCGCTCCTACGAGCAGCACTTC. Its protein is CSGGGAGGRSYEQHF.

CDR3 protein: CASSGPASGRAREQYF. Here the CDR3 DNA reads TGTGCCAGCAGCGGCCCCGCTAGCGGGAGGGCCCGCGAGCAGTACTTC. The chain carries TRBV7-9 and TRBJ2-7; 12 nucleotides line up with TRBD2. The V gene end was trimmed by 5 bases and the J gene end by 6 bases; junction bases not matched to a gene: 11. The CDR3 loop spans 16 amino acids. Looked up from germline, CDR1 is SEHNR and CDR2 is FQNEAQ (reference sequence).

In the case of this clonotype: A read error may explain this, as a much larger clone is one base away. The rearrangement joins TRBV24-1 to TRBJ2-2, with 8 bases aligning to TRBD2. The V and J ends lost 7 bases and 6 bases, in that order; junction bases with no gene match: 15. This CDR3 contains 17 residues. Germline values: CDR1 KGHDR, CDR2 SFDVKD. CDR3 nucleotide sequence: TGTGCCACCAGCCCGGACTGGGTACCGGGAGGGCCCGGGGAGCTGTTTTTT. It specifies CATSPDWVPGGPGELFF.

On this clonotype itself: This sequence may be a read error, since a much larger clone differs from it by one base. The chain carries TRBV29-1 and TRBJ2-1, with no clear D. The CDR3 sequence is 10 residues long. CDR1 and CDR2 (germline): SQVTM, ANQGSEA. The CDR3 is CSFLDNEQLF. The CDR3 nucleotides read TGCAGCTTCCTCGATAATGAGCAGCTCTTC.

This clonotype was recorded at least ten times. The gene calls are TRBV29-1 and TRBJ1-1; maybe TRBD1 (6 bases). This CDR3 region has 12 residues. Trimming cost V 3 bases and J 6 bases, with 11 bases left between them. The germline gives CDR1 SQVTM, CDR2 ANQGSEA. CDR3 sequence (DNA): TGCAGCGTTGAGGGGGGGGGGCCTGAAGCTTTCTTT. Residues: CSVEGGGPEAFF.

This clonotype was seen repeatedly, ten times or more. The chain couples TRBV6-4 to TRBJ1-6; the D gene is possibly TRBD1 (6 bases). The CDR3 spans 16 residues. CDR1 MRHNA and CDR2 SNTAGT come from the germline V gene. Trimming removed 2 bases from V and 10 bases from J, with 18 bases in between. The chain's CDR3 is CASSDGGHRAHSPLHF. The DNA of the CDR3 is TGTGCCAGCAGTGACGGGGGGCACCGGGCCCACTCACCCCTCCACTTT.

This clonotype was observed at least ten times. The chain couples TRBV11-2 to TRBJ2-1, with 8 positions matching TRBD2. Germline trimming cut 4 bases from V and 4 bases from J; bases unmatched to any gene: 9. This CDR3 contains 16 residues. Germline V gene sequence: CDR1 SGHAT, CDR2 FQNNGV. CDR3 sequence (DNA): TGTGCCAGCAGCTACACGGGGGGGCCCCTATACAATGAGCAGTTCTTC. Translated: CASSYTGGPLYNEQFF.

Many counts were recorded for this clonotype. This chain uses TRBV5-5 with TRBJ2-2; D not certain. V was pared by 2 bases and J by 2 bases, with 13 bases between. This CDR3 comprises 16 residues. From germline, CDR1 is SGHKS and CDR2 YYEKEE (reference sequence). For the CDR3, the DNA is TGTGCCAGCAGCTTCGGCCCAAAGGGTAACACCGGGGAGCTGTTTTTT. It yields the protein CASSFGPKGNTGELFF.

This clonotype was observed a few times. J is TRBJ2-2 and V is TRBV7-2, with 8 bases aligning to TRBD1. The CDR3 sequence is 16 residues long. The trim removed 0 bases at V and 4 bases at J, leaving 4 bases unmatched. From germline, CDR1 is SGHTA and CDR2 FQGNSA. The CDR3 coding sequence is TGTGCCAGCAGCTTAGCTCCAGGGGGCGGCACCGGGGAGCTGTTTTTT. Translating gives CASSLAPGGGTGELFF.

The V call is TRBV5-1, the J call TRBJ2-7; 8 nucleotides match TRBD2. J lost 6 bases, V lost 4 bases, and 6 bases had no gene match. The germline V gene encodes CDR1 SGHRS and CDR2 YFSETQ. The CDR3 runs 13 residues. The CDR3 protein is CASSLREGREQYF. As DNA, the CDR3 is TGCGCCAGCAGCCTCCGGGAGGGCCGCGAGCAGTACTTC.

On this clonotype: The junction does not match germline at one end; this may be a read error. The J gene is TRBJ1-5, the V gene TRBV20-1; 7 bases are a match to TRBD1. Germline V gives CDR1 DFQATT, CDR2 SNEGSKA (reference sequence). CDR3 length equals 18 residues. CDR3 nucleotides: TGCTGTGCTAGGGAGGAAGGGACAGTTTTTTTTTTTGGGCAGCCCCAGCATTTT. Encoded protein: CCAREEGTVFFFGQPQHF.

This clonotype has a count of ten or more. The CDR3 DNA is TGTGCCAGCAGCGGGCGGGAAGGAGACTATGGCTACACCTTC. It translates to CASSGREGDYGYTF. The chain couples TRBV7-8 to TRBJ1-2; D uncertain. Per the germline V gene, CDR1 is SGHVS and CDR2 is FQNEAQ. The CDR3 sequence is 14 residues long. V gave up 5 bases and J gave up 3 bases, with 13 bases separating them.